This TCR beta chain emerged from a study of blood T cell repertoires in COVID-19. The CDR3 is 14 residues long. Per the germline V gene, CDR1 is SEHNR and CDR2 is FQNEAQ (reference sequence). V lost 3 bases and J lost 6; bases outside the gene matches: 3. Original processing notes: Amplifying reference gene primers gave estimates of nucleated cell counts. Generated by immunoSEQ multiplex PCR, the TCRdb table keeps only in-frame clones and is missing some. V, J and clone size derive from that table, while D and trimming were established from the DNA sequence. Of about 170,000 clones listed, approximately 89% are singletons. This clone was detected only once. Participants' reported clinical history set cohort assignment. For recovered donors of Cohort 3, there were two negative PCRs, clearance, or symptom resolution.

The sequence was collected from a woman aged 18-29 years who had recovered from COVID-19. This sequence joins TRBV7-9 and TRBJ2-2; 8 positions match TRBD2. Sequenced input: PBMCs or T cells enriched from blood (not recorded which). CDR3 in amino acids: CASSFRTSPGELFF. CDR3 coding DNA: TGTGCCAGCAGCTTTAGGACTAGCCCCGGGGAGCTGTTTTTT.